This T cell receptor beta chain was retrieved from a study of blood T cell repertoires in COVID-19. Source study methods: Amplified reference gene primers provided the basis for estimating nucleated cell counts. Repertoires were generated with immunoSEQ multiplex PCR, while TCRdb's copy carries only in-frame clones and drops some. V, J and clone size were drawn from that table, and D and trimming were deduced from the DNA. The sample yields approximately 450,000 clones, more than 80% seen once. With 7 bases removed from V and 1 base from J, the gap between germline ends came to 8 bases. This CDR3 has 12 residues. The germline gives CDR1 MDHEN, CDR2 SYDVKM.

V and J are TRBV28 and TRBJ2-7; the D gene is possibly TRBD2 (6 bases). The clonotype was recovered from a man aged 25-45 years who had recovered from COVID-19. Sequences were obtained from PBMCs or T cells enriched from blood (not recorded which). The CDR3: CASTSASYEQYF. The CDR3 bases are TGTGCCAGCACTAGCGCTTCCTACGAGCAGTACTTC.